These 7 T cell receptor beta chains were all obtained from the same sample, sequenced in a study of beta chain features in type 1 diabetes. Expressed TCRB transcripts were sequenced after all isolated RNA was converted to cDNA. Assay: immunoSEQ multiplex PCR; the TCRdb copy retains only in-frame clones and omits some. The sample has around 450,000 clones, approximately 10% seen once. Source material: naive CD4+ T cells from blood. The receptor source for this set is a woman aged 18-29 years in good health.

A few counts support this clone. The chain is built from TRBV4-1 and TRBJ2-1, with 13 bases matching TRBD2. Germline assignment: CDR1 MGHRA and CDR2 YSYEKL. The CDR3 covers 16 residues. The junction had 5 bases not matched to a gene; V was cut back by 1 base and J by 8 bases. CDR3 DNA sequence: TGCGCCAGCAGCCAAGGACTAGCGGGGGGTTTGGATGAGCAGTTCTTC. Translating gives CASSQGLAGGLDEQFF.

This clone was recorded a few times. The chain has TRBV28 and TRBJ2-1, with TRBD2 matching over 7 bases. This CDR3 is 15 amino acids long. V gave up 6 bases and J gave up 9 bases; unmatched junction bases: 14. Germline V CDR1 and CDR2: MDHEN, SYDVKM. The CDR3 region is CASSRAGVISGEQFF. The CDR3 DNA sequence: TGTGCCAGCAGCCGGGCGGGGGTAATTAGCGGTGAGCAGTTCTTC. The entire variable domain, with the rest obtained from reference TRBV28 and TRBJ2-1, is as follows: DVKVTQSSRYLVKRTGEKVFLECVQDMDHENMFWYRQDPGLGLRLIYFSYDVKMKEKGDIPEGYSVSREKKERFSLILESASTNQTSMYLCASSRAGVISGEQFFGPGTRLTVL.

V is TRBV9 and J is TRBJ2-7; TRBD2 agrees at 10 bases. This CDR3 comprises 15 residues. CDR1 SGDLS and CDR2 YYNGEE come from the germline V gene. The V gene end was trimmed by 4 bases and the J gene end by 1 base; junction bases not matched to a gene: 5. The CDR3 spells CASSPRGLASYEQYF. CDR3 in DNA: TGTGCCAGCAGCCCACGGGGACTAGCGTCCTACGAGCAGTACTTC.

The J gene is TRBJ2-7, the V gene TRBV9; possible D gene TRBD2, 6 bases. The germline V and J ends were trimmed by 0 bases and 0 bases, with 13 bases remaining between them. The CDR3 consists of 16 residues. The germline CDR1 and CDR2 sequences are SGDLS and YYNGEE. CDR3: CASSVGGSGASYEQYF. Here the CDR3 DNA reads TGTGCCAGCAGCGTAGGGGGTAGCGGTGCCTCCTACGAGCAGTACTTC.

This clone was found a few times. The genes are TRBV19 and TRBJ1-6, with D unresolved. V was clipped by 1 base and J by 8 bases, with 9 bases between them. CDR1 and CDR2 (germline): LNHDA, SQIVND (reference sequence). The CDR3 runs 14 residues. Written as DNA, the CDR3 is TGTGCCAGTAGTATAGCCAGTGACGATTCACCCCTCCACTTT. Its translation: CASSIASDDSPLHF.

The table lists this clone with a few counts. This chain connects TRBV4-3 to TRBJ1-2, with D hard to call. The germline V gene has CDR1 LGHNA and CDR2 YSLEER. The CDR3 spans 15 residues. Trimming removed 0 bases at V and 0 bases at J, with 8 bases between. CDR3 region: CASSQDLATNYGYTF. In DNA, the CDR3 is TGCGCCAGCAGCCAAGACCTCGCAACTAACTATGGCTACACCTTC.

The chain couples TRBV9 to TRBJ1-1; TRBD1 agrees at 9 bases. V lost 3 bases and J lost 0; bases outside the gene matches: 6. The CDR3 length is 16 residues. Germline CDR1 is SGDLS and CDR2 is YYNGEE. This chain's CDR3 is CASSDRDRVMNTEAFF. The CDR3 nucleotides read TGTGCCAGCAGCGACCGGGACAGGGTGATGAACACTGAAGCTTTCTTT.